Below, 20 T cell receptor beta chains from the same sample are listed, as sequenced in a study of control samples from healthy donors and cancer patients. TCRdb's table, derived via immunoSEQ multiplex PCR, lists solely in-frame clones and lacks some. The sample shows 90,000 to 150,000 clones, roughly 88% of them seen only once. The specimen was blood. Receptors were obtained from a man aged 40-49 years in good health.

The table lists this clone with a few counts. This chain links TRBV19 with TRBJ1-1; D is unresolved. This CDR3 comprises 14 residues. Germline lookup yields CDR1 LNHDA and CDR2 SQIVND (reference sequence). Trimming took off 8 bases at V and 1 base at J, with 14 bases between the two ends. The CDR3 is CASRGGRTNTEAFF. DNA of the CDR3: TGTGCCAGTCGGGGTGGGCGTACGAACACTGAAGCTTTCTTT.

This CDR3 is CASSLNGYGYTF. For the CDR3, the DNA is TGTGCCAGCTCACTAAACGGCTATGGCTACACCTTC. The J gene is TRBJ1-2, the V gene TRBV18, with D uncertain. CDR1 is KGHSH and CDR2 is LQKENI in the germline V gene. Trimming left V 4 bases short and J 4 bases short, with 7 bases between. This CDR3 comprises 12 residues.

This chain uses TRBV18 with TRBJ1-4; 7 nucleotides match TRBD1. The CDR3 is 15 amino acids. CDR1 KGHSH and CDR2 LQKENI come from the germline V gene. Unmatched junction bases numbered 4, after V lost 3 bases and J lost 3 bases. Written as DNA, the CDR3 is TGTGCCAGCTCACCCAATACAGGGGCTAATGAAAAACTGTTTTTT. It translates to CASSPNTGANEKLFF.

The J gene is TRBJ1-5, the V gene TRBV4-3; no definite D call. The germline V gene encodes CDR1 LGHNA and CDR2 YSLEER. The CDR3 totals 14 residues. V shed 1 base and J shed 2 bases, with 6 bases lying between them. This chain's CDR3 is CASSQARRNQPQHF. The CDR3 DNA is TGCGCCAGCAGCCAAGCAAGGCGCAATCAGCCCCAGCATTTT.

This chain links TRBV29-1 with TRBJ1-2; the D is unclear. Trimming removed 3 bases at V and 5 bases at J, with 16 bases between. The CDR3 runs 14 residues. Germline V gene sequence: CDR1 SQVTM, CDR2 ANQGSEA. The CDR3 reads CSVDFPESVYGYTF. The CDR3 coding sequence is TGCAGCGTTGATTTTCCGGAGTCAGTATATGGCTACACCTTC.

This chain connects TRBV7-8 to TRBJ1-2; unclear D gene. Germline CDR1 is SGHVS and CDR2 is FQNEAQ. Trimming pared 0 bases from V and 3 bases from J, leaving 11 bases between. This CDR3 comprises 15 residues. CDR3 nucleotides: TGTGCCAGCAGCTTAGCGGGCGGGTCCGACTATGGCTACACCTTC. Amino acids: CASSLAGGSDYGYTF.

The chain employs TRBV5-1 and TRBJ2-1; maybe TRBD1 (5 bases). The CDR3 contains 15 residues. CDR1 and CDR2 from the germline V gene are SGHRS and YFSETQ. V lost 1 base and J 4 bases, leaving 12 bases between the germline ends. CDR3 DNA sequence: TGCGCCAGCAGCTTGTTTGAACAGGCTTACAATGAGCAGTTCTTC. It codes for CASSLFEQAYNEQFF.

The chain couples TRBV20-1 to TRBJ2-3, with TRBD2 identical over 11 bases. Germline-derived CDR1 and CDR2 are DFQATT and SNEGSKA (reference sequence). Unmatched junction bases numbered 4, after V lost 3 bases and J lost 5 bases. This CDR3 comprises 14 residues. The CDR3 here is CSASGLAGRDTQYF. The CDR3, as DNA: TGCAGTGCTAGTGGACTAGCGGGTCGAGATACGCAGTATTTT.

V gene TRBV6-1 combines with J gene TRBJ1-4; a possible D gene is TRBD1 (6 bases). The CDR3 loop spans 17 amino acids. CDR1 and CDR2 from the germline V gene are MNHNS and SASEGT. Trimming pared 2 bases from V and 2 bases from J, leaving 15 bases between. CDR3 sequence (DNA): TGTGCCAGCAGTGAACGGAGGGGGGTCGCTACTAATGAAAAACTGTTTTTT. It specifies CASSERRGVATNEKLFF.

V is TRBV3-1 (or the pseudogene TRBV3-2) and J is TRBJ1-2; 11 bases line up with TRBD1. CDR3 length: 14 residues. CDR1 and CDR2 from the germline V gene are LGHDT and YNNKEL (reference sequence). V was pared by 3 bases and J by 6 bases, with 3 bases of the junction left unmatched. The CDR3 DNA sequence: TGTGCCAGCAGCCAGGGACAGGGGGGAAATGGCTACACCTTC. Residues: CASSQGQGGNGYTF.

The V call is TRBV3-1 (or the pseudogene TRBV3-2), the J call TRBJ1-2; D is possibly TRBD1 (6 bases). Germline CDR1 is LGHDT and CDR2 is YNNKEL (reference sequence). The germline V and J ends were trimmed by 4 bases and 4 bases, with 16 bases remaining between them. The CDR3 loop spans 15 amino acids. The DNA for the CDR3 is TGTGCCAGCAGCCTTGGGGCAGGGGCGGGCTATGGCTACACCTTC. Its protein product is CASSLGAGAGYGYTF.

The V call is TRBV6-9, the J call TRBJ2-1; 10 positions match TRBD2. The CDR3 covers 14 residues. After removal of 5 bases from V and 6 bases from J, the junction contained 4 bases not matched to a gene. Germline V gives CDR1 MNHGY, CDR2 SVAAGI. The CDR3 here is CASSILAGGNEQFF. In DNA, the CDR3 is TGTGCCAGCAGTATCTTAGCGGGGGGCAATGAGCAGTTCTTC.

This chain joins TRBV11-2 and TRBJ2-1; unclear D gene. The germline CDR1 and CDR2 sequences are SGHAT and FQNNGV. The V and J ends lost 0 bases and 7 bases respectively, with 7 bases between them. The CDR3 has 13 residues. CDR3 residues: CASSLDRPNEQFF. CDR3 in DNA: TGTGCCAGCAGCTTAGACAGGCCAAATGAGCAGTTCTTC.

There are a few counts of this clone. The J gene is TRBJ1-4, the V gene TRBV30; 7 nucleotides line up with TRBD1. After removal of 2 bases from V and 7 bases from J, the junction contained 10 bases not matched to a gene. CDR1 and CDR2 (germline): GTSNPN, SVGIG (reference sequence). The CDR3 contains 15 residues. The CDR3 coding sequence is TGTGCCTGGAGTACCAATACAGGGGTGGGTGAAAAACTGTTTTTT. It yields the protein CAWSTNTGVGEKLFF. Based on the CDR3 plus reference TRBV30 and TRBJ1-4, the full variable domain is SQTIHQWPATLVQPVGSPLSLECTVEGTSNPNLYWYRQAAGRGLQLLFYSVGIGQISSEVPQNLSASRPQDRQFILSSKKLLLSDSGFYLCAWSTNTGVGEKLFFGSGTQLSVL.

The chain is built from TRBV7-8 and TRBJ1-1; possibly TRBD1 for D (5 bases). V was cut by 2 bases and J by 5 bases, with 12 bases left in between. In germline, CDR1 is SGHVS, CDR2 FQNEAQ. The CDR3 length is 14 residues. The CDR3 region has the DNA TGTGCCAGCAGCTTACCAGGGTTAGGAACTGAAGCTTTCTTT. Its protein is CASSLPGLGTEAFF.

V and J are TRBV2 and TRBJ1-2; 7 bases match TRBD1. Germline trimming cut 7 bases from V and 0 bases from J; bases unmatched to any gene: 2. Germline CDR1 and CDR2: SNHLY and FYNNEI. There are 13 residues in the CDR3. The CDR3 nucleotides are TGTGCCAGCAACGGACAGGCTAACTATGGCTACACCTTC. This translates into CASNGQANYGYTF.

The CDR3 nucleotides read TGTGCCAGCAGCCCCGGGACATGGAACACCGGGGAGCTGTTTTTT. Translated, it gives CASSPGTWNTGELFF. The rearrangement uses TRBV7-6 and TRBJ2-2; the D gene is possibly TRBD1 (6 bases). Per germline, CDR1 SGHVS and CDR2 FNYEAQ. This CDR3 has 15 amino acids. The ends were cut back, 5 bases at V and 1 base at J, with 11 bases in the middle.

V and J are TRBV9 and TRBJ1-2; 8 bases map to TRBD1. CDR3 length: 14 residues. Germline V CDR1 and CDR2: SGDLS, YYNGEE. V lost 6 bases and J lost 7; bases outside the gene matches: 11. The CDR3 DNA is TGTGCCAGCAAGGGACAGGTCCGCTTGGGTGGCTACACCTTC. Amino acid sequence: CASKGQVRLGGYTF.

This sequence joins TRBV14 and TRBJ2-2; D call uncertain. Trimming removed 4 bases at V and 8 bases at J, with 17 bases between. Germline assignment: CDR1 SGHDN and CDR2 FVKESK. CDR3 length equals 15 residues. CDR3 in DNA: TGTGCCAGCAGCCGAGGACGGGCAAGAGCGGGGGAGCTGTTTTTT. Translation gives CASSRGRARAGELFF. The full variable domain, with the rest looked up from reference TRBV14 and TRBJ2-2, is EAGVTQFPSHSVIEKGQTVTLRCDPISGHDNLYWYRRVMGKEIKFLLHFVKESKQDESGMPNNRFLAERTGGTYSTLKVQPAELEDSGVYFCASSRGRARAGELFFGEGSRLTVL.

This rearrangement joins TRBV5-6 to TRBJ1-2; D is perhaps TRBD1 (5 bases). Trimming cost V 4 bases and J 5 bases, with 15 bases left between them. Germline assignment: CDR1 SGHDT and CDR2 YYEEEE. The length of the CDR3 is 14 residues. The CDR3: CASSSWDGRYGYTF. In nucleotides, the CDR3 is TGTGCCAGCAGCAGCTGGGACGGGAGGTATGGCTACACCTTC.